This T cell receptor beta chain was captured in a study of OX40 agonist ivuxolimab in advanced cancers. General study points: At 0.1 to 3.0 mg/kg, clonal expansion of CD4+ and CD8+ blood T cells had occurred by week 6.

Patients were ineligible given autoimmune disease history or systemic immunosuppression. This CDR3 is 14 amino acids long. Per the germline V gene, CDR1 is SGHAT and CDR2 is FQNNGV. Trimming left V 2 bases short and J 7 bases short, with 14 bases between. Profiling relied on immunoSEQ multiplex PCR, and the TCRdb table lists in-frame clones only, not all of them. Among 40,000 or so clones listed, approximately 88% were seen once. Remarks on this clone: Its cognate antigen is unknown.

The chain is built from TRBV11-2 and TRBJ1-2, with a possible D match to TRBD1 (5 bases). The specimen was CD4+ or CD8+ T cells sorted from blood, collected in a trial of the OX40 agonist ivuxolimab. The source of this sequence is an adult with an advanced solid tumor such as melanoma, head and neck, liver or kidney cancer. DNA for the CDR3: TGTGCCAGCAGCTTACAGGGCGGAGTCGGTGGCTACACCTTC. Protein product: CASSLQGGVGGYTF.